Below, 17 T cell receptor beta chains from the same sample are listed, as sequenced in a study of blood T cells in healthy people across ages. A J-beta primer mix and a sample-barcoded 5' primer were used in a second PCR of about 7 to 12 cycles. A single record per CDR3 protein comes from TCRdb applying MiXCR to the 5' RACE reads. The sample has fewer than 2,000,000 distinct CDR3 sequences, approximately 40% seen once; the top ten hold approximately 22%. Sequencing was carried out using blood. Receptors originate from a human donor in good health.

The chain is built from TRBV15 and TRBJ1-2; D call uncertain. In germline, CDR1 is LNHNV, CDR2 YYDKDF (reference sequence). The V end lost 5 bases, the J end lost 5 bases, and 9 bases lay between the germline ends. This CDR3 has 12 residues. The CDR3 bases are TGTGCCACCAGCGCCGGAGAGTATGGCTACACCTTC. This encodes CATSAGEYGYTF.

This clonotype was counted a few times. The rearrangement joins TRBV28 to TRBJ2-1; the D gene is possibly TRBD1 (5 bases). Trimming shortened V by 9 bases and J by 6 bases, and 18 bases separated the two germline ends. This CDR3 is built from 14 residues. The germline CDR1 and CDR2 sequences are MDHEN and SYDVKM. CDR3: CASQTGLGANEQFF. The CDR3 nucleotides read TGTGCCAGTCAGACCGGGTTAGGGGCCAATGAGCAGTTCTTC. Drawing the rest from reference TRBV28 and TRBJ2-1, the complete variable domain is DVKVTQSSRYLVKRTGEKVFLECVQDMDHENMFWYRQDPGLGLRLIYFSYDVKMKEKGDIPEGYSVSREKKERFSLILESASTNQTSMYLCASQTGLGANEQFFGPGTRLTVL.

The CDR3 DNA sequence: TGTGCCAGCAGCTGGAAGGGGACGGAACGGGGCAATCAGCCCCAGCATTTT. It specifies CASSWKGTERGNQPQHF. V usage is TRBV2 and J usage is TRBJ1-5; possibly TRBD1 for D (5 bases). The CDR3 consists of 17 residues. CDR1 SNHLY and CDR2 FYNNEI come from the germline V gene. Between the trimmed V and J ends, which lost 6 bases and 2 bases, there was a span of 20 bases.

This sequence joins TRBV7-2 and TRBJ1-2; a weak D match, TRBD1 (6 bases). V was clipped by 1 base and J by 5 bases, with 14 bases between them. Germline CDR1 is SGHTA and CDR2 is FQGNSA. CDR3 length: 15 residues. CDR3 DNA: TGTGCCAGCAGCTTAGGAGGGGGAGGTGAATATGGCTACACCTTC. Translated: CASSLGGGGEYGYTF.

This clonotype occurred a few times. This sequence joins TRBV20-1 and TRBJ2-1, with TRBD2 identical over 10 bases. J was trimmed by 4 bases and V by 6 bases; bases with no gene match: 9. Per the germline V gene, CDR1 is DFQATT and CDR2 is SNEGSKA (reference sequence). CDR3 size: 15 residues. CDR3 in DNA: TGCAGTGCACTTACCGGGACTAGCGCTTACAATGAGCAGTTCTTC. Protein sequence: CSALTGTSAYNEQFF.

This clonotype appeared a single time. This chain connects TRBV20-1 to TRBJ1-4, with a weak D call TRBD1 (5 bases). Trimming removed 6 bases at V and 5 bases at J, with 22 bases between. The length of the CDR3 is 16 residues. Germline V lookup: CDR1 DFQATT, CDR2 SNEGSKA (reference sequence). CDR3 amino acids: CSAAPLGRGPNEKLFF. CDR3 nucleotides: TGCAGTGCAGCACCCCTGGGTAGGGGCCCAAATGAAAAACTGTTTTTT.

This clonotype was seen many times. The chain carries TRBV7-6 and TRBJ2-4; 12 nucleotides line up with TRBD2. This CDR3 contains 18 residues. CDR1 SGHVS and CDR2 FNYEAQ come from the germline V gene. The J segment lost 9 bases and the V segment lost 1 base, leaving 13 bases of the junction unmatched. CDR3 loop: CASSLEASGGGPSGIQYF. The CDR3 DNA sequence: TGTGCCAGCAGCTTAGAGGCTAGCGGGGGGGGCCCCTCTGGCATTCAGTACTTC.

A word on this clonotype: A much bigger clone sits one base away, suggesting this may be a read error. This likely comes from a read error, as the CDR3 has no conserved phenylalanine or tryptophan at its end. The V gene is TRBV4-2, the J gene TRBJ2-6, with D uncertain. Trimming shortened V by 4 bases and J by 4 bases, and 11 bases separated the two germline ends. The CDR3 runs to 15 residues. Germline V gene lookup returns CDR1 LGHNA and CDR2 YNFKEQ. In nucleotides, the CDR3 is TGTGCCAGCAGCCGCGAGTTTACCGGGGCCAACGTCCTGACTTGC. Translated: CASSREFTGANVLTC.

This clonotype came up a few times. The rearrangement uses TRBV27 and TRBJ2-3; weak D call: TRBD1 (6 bases). V lost 5 bases to trimming and J lost 0 bases, with 15 bases between them. CDR1 and CDR2 (germline): MNHEY, SMNVEV (reference sequence). There are 16 residues in the CDR3. The CDR3 reads CASSPGDTTSTDTQYF. The CDR3 DNA follows: TGTGCCAGCAGTCCCGGGGACACGACTAGCACAGATACGCAGTATTTT.

This chain links TRBV4-1 with TRBJ1-1; D not certain. Per the germline V gene, CDR1 is MGHRA and CDR2 is YSYEKL. The CDR3 loop spans 15 amino acids. V lost 1 base and J lost 1, with 10 bases in between. CDR3 residues: CASSQGYVGNTEAFF. DNA for the CDR3: TGCGCCAGCAGCCAAGGATACGTGGGGAACACTGAAGCTTTCTTT.

Many counts were recorded for this clonotype. J is TRBJ2-5 and V is TRBV10-3, with a tentative D call TRBD1 (5 bases). The J call may be faulty, since TRBJ2-7 better matches the DNA end. The CDR3 loop spans 15 amino acids. Per the germline V gene, CDR1 is ENHRY and CDR2 is SYGVKD. As DNA, the CDR3 is TGTGCCATCAGTGAGTCAGGCAGGGAAAGTCGCGAGCAGTACTTC. This codes for CAISESGRESREQYF.

This clonotype turned up a few times. The chain recombines TRBV20-1 with TRBJ2-5; D uncertain. V lost 2 bases and J 4 bases, leaving 17 bases between the germline ends. The CDR3 totals 15 residues. Germline V gene lookup returns CDR1 DFQATT and CDR2 SNEGSKA (reference sequence). The CDR3 coding sequence is TGCAGTGCTAGACCTGTTTCCCTACCTTTAGAGACCCAGTACTTC. Protein product: CSARPVSLPLETQYF.

CDR3: CASSLTPHSGEQETQYF. CDR3 nucleotide sequence: TGCGCCAGCAGCTTGACCCCCCACAGCGGGGAGCAAGAGACCCAGTACTTC. This chain joins TRBV5-1 and TRBJ2-5; 7 bases fit TRBD2. This CDR3 has 17 amino acids. The V gene's germline CDR1 is SGHRS and CDR2 YFSETQ. V shed 1 base, J shed 2 bases, and the junction held 11 bases outside the gene matches.

The gene calls are TRBV20-1 and TRBJ2-5; TRBD2 matches 9 bases. V shed 1 base and J 1 base; nucleotides not matched to a gene: 10. The CDR3 sequence is 17 residues long. Germline lookup yields CDR1 DFQATT and CDR2 SNEGSKA (reference sequence). The chain's CDR3 is CSARGTAGGLIQETQYF. CDR3 DNA: TGCAGTGCTAGAGGAACAGCGGGGGGCCTGATCCAAGAGACCCAGTACTTC.

A remark on this clonotype: Compared with germline, one end of the junction differs, possibly owing to a read error. The V call is TRBV24-1, the J call TRBJ1-2, with 9 bases fitting TRBD1. CDR1 and CDR2 from the germline V gene are KGHDR and SFDVKD. CDR3 size: 15 residues. The CDR3 nucleotides are TGTGCCACCATAAATGTCGGGACAGGGCTCTATGGCTGCACCTTC. It translates to CATINVGTGLYGCTF.

The J gene is TRBJ2-3, the V gene TRBV7-7; D is possibly TRBD1 (5 bases). CDR1 is SSHAT and CDR2 is FNYEAQ in the germline V gene (reference sequence). The CDR3 length is 14 residues. Trimming removed 5 bases from V and 5 bases from J, with 14 bases in between. The CDR3 spells CASSPTTAEDTQYF. CDR3 bases: TGTGCCAGCAGCCCGACGACAGCCGAAGATACGCAGTATTTT. Together with reference TRBV7-7 and TRBJ2-3, the CDR3 gives the full variable domain: GAGVSQSPRYKVTKRGQDVTLRCDPISSHATLYWYQQALGQGPEFLTYFNYEAQPDKSGLPSDRFSAERPEGSISTLTIQRTEQRDSAMYRCASSPTTAEDTQYFGPGTRLTVL.

This clonotype was picked up a small number of times. The V call is TRBV28, the J call TRBJ2-1, with 14 positions matching TRBD2. This CDR3 has 16 residues. The germline V gene has CDR1 MDHEN and CDR2 SYDVKM. Germline trimming cut 7 bases from V and 12 bases from J; bases unmatched to any gene: 14. CDR3 protein: CASINSGTSGRLWQFF. Here the CDR3 DNA reads TGTGCCAGCATCAACTCCGGGACTAGCGGGAGACTGTGGCAGTTCTTC.